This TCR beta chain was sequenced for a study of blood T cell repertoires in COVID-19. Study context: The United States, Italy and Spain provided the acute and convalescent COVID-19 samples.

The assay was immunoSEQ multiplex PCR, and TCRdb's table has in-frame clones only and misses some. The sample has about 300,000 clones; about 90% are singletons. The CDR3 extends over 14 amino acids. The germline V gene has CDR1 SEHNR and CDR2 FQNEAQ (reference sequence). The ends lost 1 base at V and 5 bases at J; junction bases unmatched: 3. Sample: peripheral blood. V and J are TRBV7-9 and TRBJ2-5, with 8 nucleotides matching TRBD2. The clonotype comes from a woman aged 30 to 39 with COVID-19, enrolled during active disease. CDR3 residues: CASSLGLASETQYF. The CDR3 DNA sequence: TGTGCCAGCAGCTTAGGACTAGCGAGCGAGACCCAGTACTTC. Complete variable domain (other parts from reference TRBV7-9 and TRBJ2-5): DTGVSQNPRHKITKRGQNVTFRCDPISEHNRLYWYRQTLGQGPEFLTYFQNEAQLEKSRLLSDRFSAERPKGSFSTLEIQRTEQGDSAMYLCASSLGLASETQYFGPGTRLLVL.